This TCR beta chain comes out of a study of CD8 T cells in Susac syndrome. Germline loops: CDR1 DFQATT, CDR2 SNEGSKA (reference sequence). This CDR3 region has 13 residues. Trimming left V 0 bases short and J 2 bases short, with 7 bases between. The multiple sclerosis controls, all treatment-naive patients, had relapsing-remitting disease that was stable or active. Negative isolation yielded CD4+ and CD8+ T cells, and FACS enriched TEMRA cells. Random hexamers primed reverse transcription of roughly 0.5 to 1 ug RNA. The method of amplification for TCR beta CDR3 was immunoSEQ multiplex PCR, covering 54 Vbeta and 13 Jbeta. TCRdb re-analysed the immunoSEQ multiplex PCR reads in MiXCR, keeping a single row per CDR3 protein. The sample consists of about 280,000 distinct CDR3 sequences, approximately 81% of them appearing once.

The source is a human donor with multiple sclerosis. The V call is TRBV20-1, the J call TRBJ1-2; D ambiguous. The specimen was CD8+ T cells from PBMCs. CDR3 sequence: CSARDPGNYGYTF. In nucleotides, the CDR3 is TGCAGTGCTAGAGATCCAGGAAACTATGGCTACACCTTC.